A single sample is the source of the 31 T cell receptor beta chains below, sequenced in a study of OX40 agonist ivuxolimab in advanced cancers. Using immunoSEQ multiplex PCR, the repertoire was profiled, and TCRdb retains in-frame clones only, with some absent. Of more than 45,000 clones listed, roughly 83% are singletons. Sample: CD4+ or CD8+ T cells sorted from blood, taken in a trial of the OX40 agonist ivuxolimab. These receptor sequences come from an adult with an advanced solid tumor such as melanoma, head and neck, liver or kidney cancer.

The chain has TRBV6-1 and TRBJ2-1; D remains unclear. In germline, CDR1 is MNHNS, CDR2 SASEGT. CDR3 length: 14 residues. Trimming pared 1 base from V and 7 bases from J, leaving 11 bases between. CDR3 DNA: TGTGCCAGCAGTGAAGGAAAACGGCGGAATGAGCAGTTCTTC. This codes for CASSEGKRRNEQFF.

This chain joins TRBV19 and TRBJ1-6; 7 bases match TRBD1. The germline CDR1 and CDR2 sequences are LNHDA and SQIVND (reference sequence). J gave up 7 bases and V 10 bases, and 13 bases lay outside the gene matches. The CDR3 is 15 residues long. The DNA for the CDR3 is TGTGCCACCAAAACCACCGGGACAGAGAATTCACCCCTCCACTTT. It codes for CATKTTGTENSPLHF.

The gene calls are TRBV10-1 and TRBJ2-1, with D tentatively TRBD1 (6 bases). This CDR3 is 15 amino acids long. Trimming removed 0 bases at V and 0 bases at J, with 6 bases between. Germline CDR1 and CDR2: WNHNN and SYGVQD (reference sequence). The CDR3 loop reads CASSESGGSYNEQFF. DNA of the CDR3: TGCGCCAGCAGTGAGTCAGGGGGCTCCTACAATGAGCAGTTCTTC.

This chain connects TRBV6-6 to TRBJ1-1, with a weak D call TRBD1 (5 bases). CDR1 and CDR2 from the germline V gene are MNHNY and SVGAGI (reference sequence). The CDR3 covers 14 residues. Trimming took 6 bases from V and 3 from J, leaving 14 bases between them. The CDR3 DNA reads TGTGCCAGCAGAGAAGGGGTATTGGACACTGAAGCTTTCTTT. Translating gives CASREGVLDTEAFF.

The chain recombines TRBV7-2 with TRBJ2-3; TRBD2 aligns across 14 bases. The CDR3 is 16 residues long. Germline assignment: CDR1 SGHTA and CDR2 FQGNSA. With 5 bases clipped from V and 5 bases from J, the junction kept 6 bases outside the gene matches. In DNA, the CDR3 is TGTGCCAGCAGCAGGACTAGCGGGGGGTTTGGAGATACGCAGTATTTT. Encoded protein: CASSRTSGGFGDTQYF.

V is TRBV10-3 and J is TRBJ2-3; 10 bases align to TRBD2. Germline CDR1 is ENHRY and CDR2 is SYGVKD. The ends lost 4 bases at V and 2 bases at J; junction bases unmatched: 3. CDR3 size: 15 residues. The DNA of the CDR3 is TGTGCCATCAGTGGACTAGCGGGTAACACAGATACGCAGTATTTT. Amino acids: CAISGLAGNTDTQYF.

The chain is built from TRBV6-4 and TRBJ2-3; TRBD2 matches at 13 bases. The CDR3 extends over 16 amino acids. The germline gives CDR1 MRHNA, CDR2 SNTAGT. J was trimmed by 4 bases and V by 0 bases; bases with no gene match: 1. This chain's CDR3 is CASSDSGTSGADTQYF. In nucleotides, the CDR3 is TGTGCCAGCAGTGACTCCGGGACTAGCGGGGCAGATACGCAGTATTTT.

In DNA, the CDR3 is TGTGCCAGCAGTTTATTATTCGGGACAGGGGCCTACGAGCAGTACTTC. The encoded protein is CASSLLFGTGAYEQYF. The V and J genes are TRBV27 and TRBJ2-7; 10 nucleotides align to TRBD1. Per germline, CDR1 MNHEY and CDR2 SMNVEV (reference sequence). The CDR3 is made up of 16 amino acids. V lost 1 base, J lost 2 bases, and 5 bases stayed unmatched.

The rearrangement uses TRBV6-5 and TRBJ1-1, with D tentatively TRBD1 (6 bases). The CDR3 runs to 15 residues. CDR1 is MNHEY, CDR2 SVGAGI, per germline. Trimming removed 5 bases at V and 1 base at J, with 14 bases between. The CDR3 protein is CASSPAGTRNTEAFF. The CDR3 coding sequence is TGTGCCAGCAGTCCCGCCGGGACAAGGAACACTGAAGCTTTCTTT.

J is TRBJ1-5 and V is TRBV4-2; D not resolved. Looked up from germline, CDR1 is LGHNA and CDR2 is YNFKEQ. CDR3 size: 14 residues. V was pared by 1 base and J by 1 base, with 5 bases between. The CDR3 sequence is CASSQGHSNQPQHF. Written as DNA, the CDR3 is TGTGCCAGCAGCCAAGGACACAGCAATCAGCCCCAGCATTTT.

A few counts support this clone. The V call is TRBV7-9, the J call TRBJ2-3, with 8 bases lining up with TRBD2. The CDR3 has 16 amino acids. Germline V gives CDR1 SEHNR, CDR2 FQNEAQ (reference sequence). Germline trimming cut 1 base from V and 6 bases from J; bases unmatched to any gene: 9. The DNA of the CDR3 is TGTGCCAGCAGCTTAGACCGAACGGGAGGGAAGGATACGCAGTATTTT. It codes for CASSLDRTGGKDTQYF.

The chain joins TRBV6-1 to TRBJ1-1; D is possibly TRBD1 (6 bases). Deletions cut 6 bases from V and 1 base from J, with 12 bases between. The length of the CDR3 is 14 residues. Germline values: CDR1 MNHNS, CDR2 SASEGT. The CDR3 nucleotides are TGTGCCAGCAGCATTGAGGGGGAGAACACTGAAGCTTTCTTT. As protein: CASSIEGENTEAFF.

J is TRBJ1-4 and V is TRBV7-2, with D hard to call. The CDR3 covers 15 residues. The V gene lost 1 base and the J gene lost 1 base, with 7 bases spanning the gap. Germline CDR1 is SGHTA and CDR2 is FQGNSA. The CDR3 DNA sequence: TGTGCCAGCAGCTTAGGAGGGCTAACTAATGAAAAACTGTTTTTT. This gives the protein CASSLGGLTNEKLFF.

The V gene is TRBV28, the J gene TRBJ2-1; D uncertain. This CDR3 spans 14 amino acids. Germline V gene lookup returns CDR1 MDHEN and CDR2 SYDVKM. The V and J ends lost 5 bases and 5 bases respectively, with 13 bases between them. CDR3 in amino acids: CASSPLPLNNEQFF. DNA for the CDR3: TGTGCCAGCAGTCCACTCCCCCTGAACAATGAGCAGTTCTTC.

The chain is built from TRBV5-6 and TRBJ1-1; 12 nucleotides align to TRBD1. The trim removed 4 bases at V and 5 bases at J, leaving 9 bases unmatched. This CDR3 is built from 16 residues. From germline, CDR1 is SGHDT and CDR2 YYEEEE. The CDR3 nucleotides are TGTGCCAGCAGCCGAGGGGACAGGGGGCTGAGAACTGAAGCTTTCTTT. Encoded protein: CASSRGDRGLRTEAFF.

The genes are TRBV14 and TRBJ2-3; no clear D gene. The germline V and J ends were trimmed by 4 bases and 0 bases, with 14 bases remaining between them. This CDR3 contains 16 residues. Germline loops: CDR1 SGHDN, CDR2 FVKESK. The CDR3 is CASSPAGWFSTDTQYF. Here the CDR3 DNA reads TGTGCCAGCAGCCCCGCCGGCTGGTTTAGCACAGATACGCAGTATTTT.

J is TRBJ2-7 and V is TRBV6-1; D could derive from TRBD1 or TRBD2 (6 bases each). Trimming left V 6 bases short and J 2 bases short, with 14 bases between. CDR3 length equals 14 residues. Germline V gene data show CDR1 as MNHNS and CDR2 as SASEGT. The CDR3, as DNA: TGTGCCAGCAGATCGAGGGGGGCAACCTACGAGCAGTACTTC. It encodes CASRSRGATYEQYF.

This clone was counted only a few times. The chain links TRBV18 to TRBJ2-5, with D possibly being TRBD2 (6 bases). Trimming stripped 3 bases from V and 1 base from J, with 9 bases between. In germline, CDR1 is KGHSH, CDR2 LQKENI. The CDR3 extends over 14 amino acids. CDR3 protein: CASSPRESQETQYF. In nucleotides, the CDR3 is TGTGCCAGCTCACCCCGGGAGAGCCAAGAGACCCAGTACTTC.

This clone was seen more than once but under ten times. The V gene is TRBV18, the J gene TRBJ1-5; D perhaps matches TRBD1 (5 bases). CDR1 KGHSH and CDR2 LQKENI come from the germline V gene. The CDR3 contains 13 residues. V lost 3 bases and J lost 6, with 9 bases in between. The CDR3 spells CASSPGARQPQHF. In DNA, the CDR3 is TGTGCCAGCTCACCCGGGGCTCGTCAGCCCCAGCATTTT.

The genes are TRBV6-5 and TRBJ1-2, with 7 bases fitting TRBD1. Looked up from germline, CDR1 is MNHEY and CDR2 is SVGAGI. V lost 2 bases and J lost 4; bases outside the gene matches: 4. This CDR3 region has 14 residues. CDR3 in amino acids: CASSYDRESYGYTF. CDR3 bases: TGTGCCAGCAGTTACGACAGGGAGAGCTATGGCTACACCTTC.

The gene calls are TRBV7-3 and TRBJ2-7, with 11 positions matching TRBD1. The CDR3 loop spans 15 amino acids. J lost 7 bases, V lost 2 bases, and 7 bases had no gene match. Germline lookup yields CDR1 SGHTA and CDR2 FQGTGA. CDR3 coding DNA: TGTGCCAGCAGCTTATCCGGACAGGGGGCTGAAGAGCAGTACTTC. Residues: CASSLSGQGAEEQYF. The full variable domain, its missing parts supplied by reference TRBV7-3 and TRBJ2-7, is GAGVSQTPSNKVTEKGKYVELRCDPISGHTALYWYRQSLGQGPEFLIYFQGTGAADDSGLPNDRFFAVRPEGSVSTLKIQRTERGDSAVYLCASSLSGQGAEEQYFGPGTRLTVT.

The V gene is TRBV18, the J gene TRBJ1-1, with 8 positions matching TRBD1. V was pared by 3 bases and J by 2 bases, with 8 bases of the junction left unmatched. The CDR3 has 16 residues. The germline gives CDR1 KGHSH, CDR2 LQKENI. The CDR3 loop reads CASSPGSGGFNTEAFF. The CDR3 DNA follows: TGTGCCAGCTCACCGGGGTCAGGGGGCTTTAACACTGAAGCTTTCTTT.

This clone was counted a few times. V is TRBV10-3 and J is TRBJ1-2; D may be TRBD1 (6 bases). The CDR3 loop spans 13 amino acids. The germline V gene has CDR1 ENHRY and CDR2 SYGVKD. With 6 bases removed from V and 2 bases from J, the gap between germline ends came to 10 bases. The DNA for the CDR3 is TGTGCCATCAGCCTGGACAGAAACTATGGCTACACCTTC. Amino acid sequence: CAISLDRNYGYTF.

This clone was detected once. J is TRBJ2-7 and V is TRBV10-3; D is possibly TRBD2 (5 bases). V was pared by 3 bases and J by 5 bases, with 8 bases between. Per the germline V gene, CDR1 is ENHRY and CDR2 is SYGVKD. The CDR3 is 12 residues long. The CDR3 DNA reads as TGTGCCATCAGTGATTGGGGAGACGAGCAGTACTTC. This sequence encodes CAISDWGDEQYF.

V gene TRBV5-6 combines with J gene TRBJ1-2; D may be TRBD1 (6 bases). V was pared by 4 bases and J by 4 bases, with 14 bases between. CDR1 and CDR2 (germline): SGHDT, YYEEEE. The CDR3 has 14 residues. The CDR3 spells CASSRTGAGYGYTF. The CDR3 DNA is TGTGCCAGCAGCCGGACGGGGGCAGGCTATGGCTACACCTTC.

The rearrangement uses TRBV7-2 and TRBJ1-2; D possibly corresponds to TRBD1 (5 bases). The CDR3 covers 16 residues. In germline, CDR1 is SGHTA, CDR2 FQGNSA. Trimming took off 5 bases at V and 5 bases at J, with 21 bases between the two ends. CDR3 DNA: TGTGCCAGCAGCCGGGACCTTTCCGACGGACGTTATGGCTACACCTTC. Amino acid sequence: CASSRDLSDGRYGYTF.

This clone has just one count. The chain combines TRBV5-3 with TRBJ1-6; tentative D call: TRBD1 (5 bases). TRBV5-3 is noted as an ORF with a role that remains uncertain. The V end lost 4 bases, the J end lost 9 bases, and 14 bases lay between the germline ends. This CDR3 is built from 14 residues. This CDR3 is CARSVRFGGSPLHF. The DNA for the CDR3 is TGTGCCAGAAGCGTCCGTTTCGGGGGTTCACCCCTCCACTTT.

The chain links TRBV11-3 to TRBJ2-3; TRBD2 matches at 7 bases. V was clipped by 5 bases and J by 4 bases; unmatched bases: 9. Germline V gene lookup returns CDR1 SGHNT and CDR2 YENEEA. CDR3 length equals 15 residues. The CDR3 reads CASSPRAGVADTQYF. DNA of the CDR3: TGTGCCAGCAGCCCGAGGGCGGGAGTGGCAGATACGCAGTATTTT. Combining the CDR3 with reference TRBV11-3 and TRBJ2-3 gives the whole variable domain EAGVVQSPRYKIIEKKQPVAFWCNPISGHNTLYWYLQNLGQGPELLIRYENEEAVDDSQLPKDRFSAERLKGVDSTLKIQPAELGDSAVYLCASSPRAGVADTQYFGPGTRLTVL.

The chain is built from TRBV28 and TRBJ1-5; 7 positions match TRBD1. The CDR3 spans 14 residues. Looked up from germline, CDR1 is MDHEN and CDR2 is SYDVKM. With V trimmed by 5 bases and J by 6 bases, 7 bases remained unmatched. The chain's CDR3 is CASSPRTGIQPQHF. The CDR3 bases are TGTGCCAGCAGTCCTAGGACAGGAATTCAGCCCCAGCATTTT. Drawing the rest from reference TRBV28 and TRBJ1-5, the complete variable domain is DVKVTQSSRYLVKRTGEKVFLECVQDMDHENMFWYRQDPGLGLRLIYFSYDVKMKEKGDIPEGYSVSREKKERFSLILESASTNQTSMYLCASSPRTGIQPQHFGDGTRLSIL.

Only one count was recorded for this clone. This sequence joins TRBV27 and TRBJ1-2; no firm D call. V was pared by 6 bases and J by 8 bases, with 10 bases between. Germline CDR1 MNHEY, CDR2 SMNVEV (reference sequence). This CDR3 contains 11 residues. The CDR3 nucleotides are TGTGCCAGCAGCGAAGGGTACGGCTACACCTTC. Translated, it gives CASSEGYGYTF.

This sequence joins TRBV5-6 and TRBJ2-5, with 10 bases identical to TRBD1. V lost 0 bases and J lost 5; bases outside the gene matches: 4. The CDR3 spans 15 residues. Germline values: CDR1 SGHDT, CDR2 YYEEEE. CDR3 sequence: CASSLVDRGHETQYF. The CDR3 nucleotides are TGTGCCAGCAGCTTGGTTGACAGGGGGCACGAGACCCAGTACTTC.